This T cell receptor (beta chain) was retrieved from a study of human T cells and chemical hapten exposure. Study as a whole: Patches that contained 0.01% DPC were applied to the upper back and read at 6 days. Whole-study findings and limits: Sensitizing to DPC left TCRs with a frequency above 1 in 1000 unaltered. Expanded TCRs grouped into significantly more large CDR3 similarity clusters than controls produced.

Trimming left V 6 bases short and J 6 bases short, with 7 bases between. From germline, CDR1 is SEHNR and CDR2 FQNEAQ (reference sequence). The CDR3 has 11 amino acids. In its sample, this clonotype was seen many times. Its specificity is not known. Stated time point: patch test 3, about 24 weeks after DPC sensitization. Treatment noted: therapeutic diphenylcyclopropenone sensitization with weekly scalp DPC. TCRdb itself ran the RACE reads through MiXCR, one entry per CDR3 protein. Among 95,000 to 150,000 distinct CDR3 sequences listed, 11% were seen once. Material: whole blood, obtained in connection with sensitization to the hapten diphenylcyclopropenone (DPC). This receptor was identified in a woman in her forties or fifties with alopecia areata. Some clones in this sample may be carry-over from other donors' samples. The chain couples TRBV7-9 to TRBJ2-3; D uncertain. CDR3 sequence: CASSPMDTQYF. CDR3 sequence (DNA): TGTGCCAGCAGTCCCATGGATACGCAGTATTTT.